What follows are 10 T cell receptor beta chains derived from one specimen sequenced in a study of T cell responses to AZD1222 COVID-19 vaccine. The data were produced by immunoSEQ multiplex PCR, yet TCRdb's version contains in-frame clones alone and is incomplete. Here the sample spans over 100,000 clones, 88% being singletons. The sequences come from peripheral blood, collected on day 0 of MenACWY control vaccination. The source is an adult in good health.

J is TRBJ1-2 and V is TRBV7-8; 11 bases agree with TRBD1. V dropped 6 bases and J dropped 3; count of bases not matched to a gene: 6. Germline V gives CDR1 SGHVS, CDR2 FQNEAQ. The CDR3 runs 15 residues. CDR3 bases: TGTGCCAGCAGACTCCGGGACAGGGGGGACTATGGCTACACCTTC. The encoded protein is CASRLRDRGDYGYTF.

J is TRBJ1-2 and V is TRBV19, with a tentative D call TRBD1 (6 bases). Germline V gives CDR1 LNHDA, CDR2 SQIVND (reference sequence). This CDR3 spans 15 amino acids. With 7 bases removed from V and 5 bases from J, the gap between germline ends came to 20 bases. The CDR3 loop is CASKVGAGAAYGYTF. DNA of the CDR3: TGTGCCAGTAAGGTTGGGGCAGGGGCTGCATATGGCTACACCTTC.

On this clone: Other nucleotide sequences in the sample specify the same CDR3. V and J are TRBV11-3 and TRBJ1-6; D is unresolved. Trimming pared 3 bases from V and 7 bases from J, leaving 7 bases between. The CDR3 is 13 residues long. Per the germline V gene, CDR1 is SGHNT and CDR2 is YENEEA. CDR3 in amino acids: CASSFGGNSPLHF. CDR3 nucleotides: TGTGCCAGCAGCTTCGGCGGAAATTCACCCCTCCACTTT.

The genes are TRBV6-4 and TRBJ1-6; D ambiguous. The CDR3 runs 13 residues. The germline CDR1 and CDR2 sequences are MRHNA and SNTAGT. With 7 bases removed from V and 10 bases from J, the gap between germline ends came to 14 bases. The CDR3 protein is CASKERDDSPLHF. The DNA for the CDR3 is TGTGCCAGCAAGGAGAGGGATGACTCACCCCTCCACTTT.

CDR3 amino acids: CASSQGTGAGTEAFF. For the CDR3, the DNA is TGTGCCAGCAGCCAGGGGACAGGGGCAGGCACTGAAGCTTTCTTT. V usage is TRBV3-1 (or the pseudogene TRBV3-2) and J usage is TRBJ1-1; 10 bases match TRBD1. The V gene's germline CDR1 is LGHDT and CDR2 YNNKEL (reference sequence). The CDR3 is made up of 15 amino acids. V shed 3 bases and J 4 bases; nucleotides not matched to a gene: 5.

The V call is TRBV12-1, the J call TRBJ2-7. TRBV12-1 is termed a pseudogene. The CDR3 runs 9 residues. CDR3 sequence (DNA): TGTGCCAGCAGCCATTGTGGGTGGTTC. It is translated as CASSHCGWF.

The sample holds one count of this clone. This chain joins TRBV5-4 and TRBJ1-2; 7 bases agree with TRBD1. The CDR3 sequence is 15 residues long. Trimming removed 3 bases from V and 3 bases from J; junction bases left unmatched: 8. Germline V gene lookup returns CDR1 SGHNT and CDR2 YYREEE (reference sequence). The CDR3 nucleotides are TGTGCCAGCAGCTCTTCGAGAGGGGGCGACTATGGCTACACCTTC. This encodes CASSSSRGGDYGYTF.

This chain links TRBV6-2 or TRBV6-3 with TRBJ2-7; the match to TRBD1 covers 9 bases. The CDR3 consists of 15 residues. The trim removed 5 bases at V and 2 bases at J, leaving 7 bases unmatched. Germline-derived CDR1 and CDR2 are MNHEY and SVGEGT. Here the CDR3 DNA reads TGTGCCAGCAGTCCGGGACAGGGCTATACCTACGAGCAGTACTTC. Translation gives CASSPGQGYTYEQYF.

This sequence joins TRBV6-4 and TRBJ2-3; D call uncertain. The CDR3 covers 16 residues. The V and J ends lost 1 base and 1 base respectively, with 12 bases between them. The germline V gene encodes CDR1 MRHNA and CDR2 SNTAGT. CDR3 DNA: TGTGCCAGCAGTGACTGCCGGAACCCAGGCACAGATACGCAGTATTTT. Translation: CASSDCRNPGTDTQYF.

The chain joins TRBV7-8 to TRBJ1-3, with 8 bases lining up with TRBD1. The CDR3 contains 16 residues. The germline V gene encodes CDR1 SGHVS and CDR2 FQNEAQ. V shed 5 bases, J shed 2 bases, and the junction held 8 bases outside the gene matches. The chain's CDR3 is CASSARQGPPGNTIYF. Written as DNA, the CDR3 is TGTGCCAGCAGCGCCCGACAGGGGCCGCCTGGAAACACCATATATTTT.